This T cell receptor (beta chain) emerged from a study of cytomegalovirus exposure and HLA in healthy donors. Study observations and caveats: A later analysis associated some 16,000 TCR beta sequences with HLA alleles at a 0.05 false discovery rate.

The PCR was carried out with 60 Vbeta primers and 13 Jbeta primers. The table came from immunoSEQ multiplex PCR; TCRdb's copy has only in-frame clones and leaves some out. The table lists over 120,000 clones, around 84% of them singletons, with 2.4% in the top ten. Of note for this clone: Its antigen is not known.

The CDR3 covers 13 residues. The sample consisted of PBMCs. This TCR was sampled from a man between 45 and 60 years old in good health and CMV-seronegative. This chain connects TRBV21-1 to TRBJ1-5; TRBD1 was called by the table and not checked on the DNA. TRBV21-1 is assigned pseudogene status. The CDR3 DNA sequence: TGTGCCAGCATGGGACAGGGGAATCAGCCCCAGCATTTT. Translated, it gives CASMGQGNQPQHF.